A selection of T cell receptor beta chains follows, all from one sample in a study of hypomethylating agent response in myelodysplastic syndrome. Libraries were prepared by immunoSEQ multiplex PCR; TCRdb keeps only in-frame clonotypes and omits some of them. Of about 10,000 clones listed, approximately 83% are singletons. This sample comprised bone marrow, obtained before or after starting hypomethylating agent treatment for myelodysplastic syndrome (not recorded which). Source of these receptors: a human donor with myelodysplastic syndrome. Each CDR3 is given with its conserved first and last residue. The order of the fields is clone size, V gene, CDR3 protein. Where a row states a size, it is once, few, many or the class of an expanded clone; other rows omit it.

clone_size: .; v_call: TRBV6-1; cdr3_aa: CAVSGGTNTEAFF
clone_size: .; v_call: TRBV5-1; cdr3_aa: CASSLIGQGPDTQYF
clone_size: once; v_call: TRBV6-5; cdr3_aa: CASSLSGVKGEQYF
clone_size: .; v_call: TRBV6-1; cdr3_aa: CASSEAWAATEAFF
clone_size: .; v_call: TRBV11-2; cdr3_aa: CASSLGGASGNTIYF
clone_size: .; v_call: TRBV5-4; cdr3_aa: CASSSGQEATNEKLFF
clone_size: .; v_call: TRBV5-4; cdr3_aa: CASSAGSNYGYTF
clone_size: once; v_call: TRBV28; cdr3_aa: CASRSGTLHEKLFF
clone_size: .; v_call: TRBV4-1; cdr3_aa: CASSLSGGASSEQYF
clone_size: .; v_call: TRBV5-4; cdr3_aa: CASSPPEGSAHEQYF
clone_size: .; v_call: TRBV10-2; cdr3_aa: CASSESQGTDTQYF
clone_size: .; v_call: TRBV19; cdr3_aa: CASRPQGTALGAFF
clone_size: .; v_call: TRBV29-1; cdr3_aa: CSVGRVGLEAFF
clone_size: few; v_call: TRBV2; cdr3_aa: CASSEAPRTDYGYTF
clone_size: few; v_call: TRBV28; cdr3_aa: CASIQGGEGGTDTQYF
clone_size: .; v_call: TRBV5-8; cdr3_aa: CASSTGDERTGELFF
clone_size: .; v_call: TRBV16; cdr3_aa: CASSEMGTGTGTFDEQFF
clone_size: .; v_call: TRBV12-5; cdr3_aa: CASGEGLGNEKLFF
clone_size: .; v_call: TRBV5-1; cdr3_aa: CATRQGNYNEQFF
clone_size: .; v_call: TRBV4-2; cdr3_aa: CASSQEGGYTF
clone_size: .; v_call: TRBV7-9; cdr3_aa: CASSPTDTQYF
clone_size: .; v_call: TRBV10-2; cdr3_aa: CASSEKWVSAANTGELFF
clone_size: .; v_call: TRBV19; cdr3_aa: CASSPGGYYNEQFF
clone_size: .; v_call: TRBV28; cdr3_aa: CASRRGREYGYTF
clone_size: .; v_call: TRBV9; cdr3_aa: CASSPRWGDNSPLHF
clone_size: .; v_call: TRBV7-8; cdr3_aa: CASSLMTGPSNYGYTF
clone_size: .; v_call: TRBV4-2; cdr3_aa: CASSQVLGDNVDYGYTF
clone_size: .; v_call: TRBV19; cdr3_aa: CASSISLNNEQFF
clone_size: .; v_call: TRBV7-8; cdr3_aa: CASSLEGAFSGNTIYF
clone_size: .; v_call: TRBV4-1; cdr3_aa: CASSLRQGARQPQHF
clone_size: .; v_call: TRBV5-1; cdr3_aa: CASSFPRAGQNTEAFF
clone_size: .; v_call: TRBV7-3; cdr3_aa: CASSPRGGRVEQFF
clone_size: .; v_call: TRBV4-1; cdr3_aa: CASSQESTRSTDTQYF
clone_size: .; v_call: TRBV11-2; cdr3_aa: CASSLGIRERSEKLFF
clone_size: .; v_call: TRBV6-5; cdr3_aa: CASRRGIADTQYF
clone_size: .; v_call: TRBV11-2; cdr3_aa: CASSLGGWGYTF
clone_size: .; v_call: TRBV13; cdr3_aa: CASSLGATDTQYF
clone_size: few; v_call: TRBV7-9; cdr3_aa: CASSVRGAGELFF
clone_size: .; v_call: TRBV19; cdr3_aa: CASSIRGTGANVLTF
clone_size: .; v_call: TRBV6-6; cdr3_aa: CASSPGTGPYGYTF
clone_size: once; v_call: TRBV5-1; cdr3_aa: CASRPGTGQETQYF
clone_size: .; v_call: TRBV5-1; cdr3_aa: CASSVGLPRETQYF
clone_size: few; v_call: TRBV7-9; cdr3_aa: CAGRQGDTEAFF
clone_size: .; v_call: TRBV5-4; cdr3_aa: CASSWGGDYNEQFF
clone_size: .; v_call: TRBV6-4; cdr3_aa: CASSAGTAYNEQFF
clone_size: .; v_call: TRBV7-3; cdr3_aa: CASSLELAGGDDTQYF
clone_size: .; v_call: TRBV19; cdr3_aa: CASSKGQGRGELFF
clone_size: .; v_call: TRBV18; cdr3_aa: CASSPIAGRAKNIQYF
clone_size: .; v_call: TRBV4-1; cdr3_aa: CASSQERRDTDTQYF
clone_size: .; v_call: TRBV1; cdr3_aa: CTSRKACAQSRANVLTF
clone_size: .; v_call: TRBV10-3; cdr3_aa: CAISVENNQPQHF
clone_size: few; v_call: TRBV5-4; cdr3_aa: CASSLRGIRRETQYF
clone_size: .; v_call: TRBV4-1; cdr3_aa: CASSQEHQRDTDTQYF